One sample yielded the 11 T cell receptor beta chains listed below, sequenced in a study of blood T cell repertoires in COVID-19 (dated by TCRdb to the early 2020s). Library preparation employed the immunoSEQ multiplex PCR assay. TCRdb mirrors the immuneACCESS table, restricted to in-frame sequences. Some clones are absent from its copies; in checked studies, under half trace to an unresolved V gene, and the reason for the others is unknown. The sample data list about 300,000 clones, and 80% to 90% of these were observed just once. The ten largest clones represent more than 2% of the sample. The sample taken for sequencing was PBMCs or T cells enriched from blood (not recorded which). These receptors came from a man aged 25-45 years who had recovered from COVID-19.

Regarding this clone: Other nucleotide sequences from this sample produce the same CDR3. J is TRBJ1-1 and V is TRBV7-9, with D possibly TRBD1 on 5 matching bases. V shed 1 base and J shed 3 bases, with 9 bases lying between them. The CDR3 totals 14 residues. Germline V lookup: CDR1 SEHNR, CDR2 FQNEAQ (reference sequence). CDR3 bases: TGTGCCAGCAGCTTAGTAGGGGCGGACACTGAAGCTTTCTTT. Its protein product is CASSLVGADTEAFF. The complete variable domain, with remaining parts taken from reference TRBV7-9 and TRBJ1-1, reads DTGVSQNPRHKITKRGQNVTFRCDPISEHNRLYWYRQTLGQGPEFLTYFQNEAQLEKSRLLSDRFSAERPKGSFSTLEIQRTEQGDSAMYLCASSLVGADTEAFFGQGTRLTVV.

The V gene is TRBV7-8, the J gene TRBJ1-6, with D unclear. The CDR3 consists of 16 residues. The germline V gene has CDR1 SGHVS and CDR2 FQNEAQ. Trimming cost V 5 bases and J 7 bases, with 18 bases left between them. The chain's CDR3 is CASSPRRRARNSPLHF. CDR3 DNA sequence: TGTGCCAGCAGCCCCCGGAGGAGGGCGCGGAATTCACCCCTCCACTTT.

The V gene is TRBV30, the J gene TRBJ2-3; 10 bases line up with TRBD2. The germline V gene has CDR1 GTSNPN and CDR2 SVGIG (reference sequence). After removal of 0 bases from V and 3 bases from J, the junction contained 6 bases not matched to a gene. The CDR3 has 16 amino acids. This chain's CDR3 is CAWSVQRGGRTDTQYF. The CDR3 nucleotides are TGTGCCTGGAGTGTTCAGCGGGGGGGCCGTACAGATACGCAGTATTTT.

This chain uses TRBV19 with TRBJ1-1; 9 bases map to TRBD1. Germline V CDR1 and CDR2: LNHDA, SQIVND (reference sequence). V lost 3 bases to trimming and J lost 2 bases; unmatched junction nucleotides: 4. The CDR3 has 15 amino acids. DNA of the CDR3: TGTGCCAGTAGTATCCGGACAGGGGATAACACTGAAGCTTTCTTT. Translation gives CASSIRTGDNTEAFF.

The chain carries TRBV29-1 and TRBJ1-1, with TRBD1 matching 8 bases. The V and J ends lost 4 bases and 5 bases, in that order; junction bases with no gene match: 6. Germline CDR1 SQVTM, CDR2 ANQGSEA. The CDR3 loop spans 13 amino acids. The CDR3 spells CSVAGGFVTEAFF. The CDR3 bases are TGCAGCGTTGCAGGGGGCTTTGTTACTGAAGCTTTCTTT.

This clone has just a few counts. The V gene is TRBV6-5, the J gene TRBJ1-6; unclear D gene. The V end lost 6 bases, the J end lost 9 bases, and 12 bases lay between the germline ends. Germline V lookup: CDR1 MNHEY, CDR2 SVGAGI. The CDR3 has 13 amino acids. The CDR3 is CASSYEFGSPLHF. The CDR3 DNA is TGTGCCAGCAGCTACGAGTTTGGTTCACCCCTCCACTTT.

This clone has only one observation. The V call is TRBV5-6, the J call TRBJ2-3; weak D call: TRBD1 (5 bases). The germline V and J ends were trimmed by 1 base and 4 bases, with 10 bases remaining between them. The V gene's germline CDR1 is SGHDT and CDR2 YYEEEE. The CDR3 has 14 residues. CDR3: CASSLSSGSDTQYF. The CDR3 DNA reads as TGTGCCAGCAGCTTGAGTTCAGGGTCAGATACGCAGTATTTT.

This rearrangement joins TRBV5-1 to TRBJ2-7; a weak D match, TRBD1 (5 bases). The germline V and J ends were trimmed by 4 bases and 3 bases, with 17 bases remaining between them. The germline gives CDR1 SGHRS, CDR2 YFSETQ. This CDR3 region has 15 residues. CDR3 sequence (DNA): TGCGCCAGCAGCCCCGGTGGGGCCACCTTCTACGAGCAGTACTTC. It codes for CASSPGGATFYEQYF.

V is TRBV30 and J is TRBJ1-4, with 7 bases matching TRBD1. CDR1 is GTSNPN, CDR2 SVGIG, per germline (reference sequence). The CDR3 totals 14 residues. The trim removed 5 bases at V and 8 bases at J, leaving 11 bases unmatched. In DNA, the CDR3 is TGTGCCTGGGACCGTGACAGGGCCGGGGAAAAACTGTTTTTT. This sequence encodes CAWDRDRAGEKLFF.

The gene calls are TRBV5-1 and TRBJ2-2, with D unresolved. CDR3 length: 12 amino acids. Germline V gives CDR1 SGHRS, CDR2 YFSETQ. Trimming stripped 4 bases from V and 5 bases from J, with 6 bases between. The CDR3 DNA is TGCGCCAGCAGCATCCAAACCGGGGAGCTGTTTTTT. Protein sequence: CASSIQTGELFF.

CDR3 bases: TGTGCCAGCAGCTTAGCAAGGGGGCGAACTGGAAACACCATATATTTT. Its protein is CASSLARGRTGNTIYF. The rearrangement uses TRBV7-8 and TRBJ1-3, with TRBD1 matching 7 bases. Unmatched junction bases numbered 4, after V lost 0 bases and J lost 2 bases. CDR3 size: 16 residues. Germline lookup yields CDR1 SGHVS and CDR2 FQNEAQ.